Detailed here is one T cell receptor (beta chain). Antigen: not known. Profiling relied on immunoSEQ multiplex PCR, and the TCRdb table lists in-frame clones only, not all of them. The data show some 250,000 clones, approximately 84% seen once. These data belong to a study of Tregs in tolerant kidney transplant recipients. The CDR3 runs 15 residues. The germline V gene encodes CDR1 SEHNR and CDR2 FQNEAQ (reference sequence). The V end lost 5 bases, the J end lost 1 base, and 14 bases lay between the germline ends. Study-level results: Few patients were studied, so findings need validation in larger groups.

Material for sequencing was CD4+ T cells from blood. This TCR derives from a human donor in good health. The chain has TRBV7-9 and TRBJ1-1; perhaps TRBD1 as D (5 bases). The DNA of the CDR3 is TGTGCCAGCAGCCCCCAAGGGAGGGGGAACACTGAAGCTTTCTTT. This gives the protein CASSPQGRGNTEAFF.